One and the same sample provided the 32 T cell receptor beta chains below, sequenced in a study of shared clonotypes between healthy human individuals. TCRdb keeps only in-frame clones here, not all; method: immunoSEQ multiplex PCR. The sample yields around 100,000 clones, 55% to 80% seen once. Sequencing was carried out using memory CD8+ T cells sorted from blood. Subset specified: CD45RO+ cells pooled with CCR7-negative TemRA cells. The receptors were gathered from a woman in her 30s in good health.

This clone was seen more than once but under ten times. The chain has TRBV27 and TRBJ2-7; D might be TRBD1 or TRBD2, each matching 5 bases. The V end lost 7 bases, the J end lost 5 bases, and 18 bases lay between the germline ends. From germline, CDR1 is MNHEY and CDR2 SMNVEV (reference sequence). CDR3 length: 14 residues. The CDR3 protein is CASKPGLGTNEQYF. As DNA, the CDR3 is TGTGCCAGCAAACCTGGGCTAGGGACCAACGAGCAGTACTTC.

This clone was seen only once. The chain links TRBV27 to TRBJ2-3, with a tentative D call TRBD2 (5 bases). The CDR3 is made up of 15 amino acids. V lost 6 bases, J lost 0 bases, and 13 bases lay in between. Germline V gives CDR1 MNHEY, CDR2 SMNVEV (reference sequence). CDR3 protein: CASRRSGPSTDTQYF. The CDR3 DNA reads TGTGCCAGCAGACGAAGCGGACCCAGCACAGATACGCAGTATTTT.

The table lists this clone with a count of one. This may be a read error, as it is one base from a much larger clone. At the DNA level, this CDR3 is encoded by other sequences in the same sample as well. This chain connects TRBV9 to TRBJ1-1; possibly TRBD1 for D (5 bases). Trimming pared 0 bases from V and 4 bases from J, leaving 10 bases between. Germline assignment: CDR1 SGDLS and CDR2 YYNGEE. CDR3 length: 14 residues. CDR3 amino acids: CASSVAWGSTEAFF. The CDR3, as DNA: TGTGCCAGCAGCGTAGCCTGGGGGAGCACTGAAGCTTTCTTT.

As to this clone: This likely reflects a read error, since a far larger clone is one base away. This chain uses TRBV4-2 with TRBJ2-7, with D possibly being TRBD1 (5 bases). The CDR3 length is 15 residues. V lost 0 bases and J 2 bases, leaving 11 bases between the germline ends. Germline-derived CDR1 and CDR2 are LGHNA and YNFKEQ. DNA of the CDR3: TGTGCCAGCAGCCAAGATAGGGGCGGACCCTACGAGCAGTACTTC. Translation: CASSQDRGGPYEQYF.

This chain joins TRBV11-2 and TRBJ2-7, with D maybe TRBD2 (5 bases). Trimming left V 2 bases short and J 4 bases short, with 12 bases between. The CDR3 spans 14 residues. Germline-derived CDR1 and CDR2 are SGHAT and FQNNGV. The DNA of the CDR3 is TGTGCCAGCAGCTTAACGGTTGGCGGGTACGAGCAGTACTTC. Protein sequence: CASSLTVGGYEQYF.

For the CDR3, the DNA is TGTGCCAGTCTTAATAGGGACAGGGGGCATCAGCCCCAGCATTTT. Encoded protein: CASLNRDRGHQPQHF. The chain links TRBV6-5 to TRBJ1-5, with TRBD1 matching over 12 bases. The CDR3 consists of 15 residues. Germline lookup yields CDR1 MNHEY and CDR2 SVGAGI. After removal of 9 bases from V and 5 bases from J, the junction contained 8 bases not matched to a gene.

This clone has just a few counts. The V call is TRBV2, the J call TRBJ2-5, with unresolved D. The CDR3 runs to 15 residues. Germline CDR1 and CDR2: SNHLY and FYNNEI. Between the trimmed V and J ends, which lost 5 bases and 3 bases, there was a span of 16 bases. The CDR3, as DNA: TGTGCCAGCAGTTTGACCAGGCAATACGAAGAGACCCAGTACTTC. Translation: CASSLTRQYEETQYF.

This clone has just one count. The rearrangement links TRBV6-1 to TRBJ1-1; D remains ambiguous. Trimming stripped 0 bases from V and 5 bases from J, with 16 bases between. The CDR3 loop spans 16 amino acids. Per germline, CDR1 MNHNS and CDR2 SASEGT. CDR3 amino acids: CASSEALVRVGTEAFF. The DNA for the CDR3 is TGTGCCAGCAGTGAAGCGCTGGTGAGGGTGGGGACTGAAGCTTTCTTT.

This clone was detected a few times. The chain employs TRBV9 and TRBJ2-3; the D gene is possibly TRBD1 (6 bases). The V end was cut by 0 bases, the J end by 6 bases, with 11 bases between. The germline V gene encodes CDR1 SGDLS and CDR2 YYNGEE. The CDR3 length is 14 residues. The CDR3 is CASSVAGTQDTQYF. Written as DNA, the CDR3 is TGTGCCAGCAGCGTAGCCGGGACACAGGATACGCAGTATTTT.

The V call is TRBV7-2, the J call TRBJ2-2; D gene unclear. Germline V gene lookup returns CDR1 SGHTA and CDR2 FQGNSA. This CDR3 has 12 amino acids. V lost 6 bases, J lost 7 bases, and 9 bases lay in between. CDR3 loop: CASSYSGGELFF. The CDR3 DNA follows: TGTGCCAGCAGTTATTCCGGCGGGGAGCTGTTTTTT.

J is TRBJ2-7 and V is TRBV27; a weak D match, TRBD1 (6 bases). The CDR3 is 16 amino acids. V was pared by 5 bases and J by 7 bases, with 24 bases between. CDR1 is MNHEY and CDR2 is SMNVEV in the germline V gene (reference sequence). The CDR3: CASSDGGYLRGGEQYF. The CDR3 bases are TGTGCCAGCAGTGACGGCGGCTACCTACGAGGGGGAGAGCAGTACTTC.

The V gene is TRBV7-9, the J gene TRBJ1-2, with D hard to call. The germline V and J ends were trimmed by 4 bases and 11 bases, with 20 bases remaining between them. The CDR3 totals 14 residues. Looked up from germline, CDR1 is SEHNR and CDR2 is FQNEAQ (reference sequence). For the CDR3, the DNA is TGTGCCAGCAGCTACCATTTGGAGGAGTCGGCGTACACCTTC. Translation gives CASSYHLEESAYTF. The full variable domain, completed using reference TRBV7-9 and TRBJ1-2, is DTGVSQNPRHKITKRGQNVTFRCDPISEHNRLYWYRQTLGQGPEFLTYFQNEAQLEKSRLLSDRFSAERPKGSFSTLEIQRTEQGDSAMYLCASSYHLEESAYTFGSGTRLTVV.

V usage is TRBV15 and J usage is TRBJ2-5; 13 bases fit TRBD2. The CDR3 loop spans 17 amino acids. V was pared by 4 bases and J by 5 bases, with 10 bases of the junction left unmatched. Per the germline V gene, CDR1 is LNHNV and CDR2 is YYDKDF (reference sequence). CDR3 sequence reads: CATSMGLAGRILETQYF. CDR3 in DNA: TGTGCCACCAGCATGGGACTAGCGGGAAGGATTCTCGAGACCCAGTACTTC.

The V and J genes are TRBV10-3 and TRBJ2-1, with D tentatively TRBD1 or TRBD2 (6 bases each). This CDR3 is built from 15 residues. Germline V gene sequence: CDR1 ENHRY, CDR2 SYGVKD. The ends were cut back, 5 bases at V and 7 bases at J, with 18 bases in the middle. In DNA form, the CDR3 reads TGTGCCATCAGTATTGACGGGGGCGAAAGTAATGAGCAGTTCTTC. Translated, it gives CAISIDGGESNEQFF.

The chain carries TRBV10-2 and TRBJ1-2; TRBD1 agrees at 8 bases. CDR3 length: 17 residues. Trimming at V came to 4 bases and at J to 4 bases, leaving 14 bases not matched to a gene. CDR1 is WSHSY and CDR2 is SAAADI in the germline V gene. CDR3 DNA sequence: TGCGCCAGCAGTGGGGGCCAGACAGGGGCCTTAACCTATGGCTACACCTTC. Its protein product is CASSGGQTGALTYGYTF.

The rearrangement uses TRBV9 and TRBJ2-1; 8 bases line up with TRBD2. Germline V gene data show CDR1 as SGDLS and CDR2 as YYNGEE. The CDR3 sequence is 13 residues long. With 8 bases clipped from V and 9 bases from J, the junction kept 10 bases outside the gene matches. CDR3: CASGRGAYSEQFF. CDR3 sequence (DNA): TGTGCCAGTGGGCGGGGGGCGTATAGTGAGCAGTTCTTC.

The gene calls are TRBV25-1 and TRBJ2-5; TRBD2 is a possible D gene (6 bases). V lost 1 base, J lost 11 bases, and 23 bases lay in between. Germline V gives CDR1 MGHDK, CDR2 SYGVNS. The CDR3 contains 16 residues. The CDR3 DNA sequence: TGTGCCAGCAGTGAATCAGTGTTGGGCGGGGACCAGGAGCAGTACTTC. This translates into CASSESVLGGDQEQYF.

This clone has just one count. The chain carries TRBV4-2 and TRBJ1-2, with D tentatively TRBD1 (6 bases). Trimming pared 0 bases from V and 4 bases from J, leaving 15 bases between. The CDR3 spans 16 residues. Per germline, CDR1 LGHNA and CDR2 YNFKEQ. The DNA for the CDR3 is TGTGCCAGCAGCCAAGAAAGGGGGGTCCGCGGCTATGGCTACACCTTC. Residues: CASSQERGVRGYGYTF.

The CDR3 spells CAISLAGAEDTQYF. The CDR3 nucleotides read TGTGCCATCAGCTTAGCGGGAGCCGAAGATACGCAGTATTTT. This chain links TRBV10-3 with TRBJ2-3; 9 bases match TRBD2. V lost 6 bases and J lost 5; bases outside the gene matches: 6. The CDR3 is 14 amino acids. The germline CDR1 and CDR2 sequences are ENHRY and SYGVKD.

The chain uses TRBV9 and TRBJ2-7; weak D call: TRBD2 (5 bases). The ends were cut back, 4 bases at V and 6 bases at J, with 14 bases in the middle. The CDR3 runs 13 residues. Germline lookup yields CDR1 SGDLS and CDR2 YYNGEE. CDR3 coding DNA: TGTGCCAGCAGCCCCCGCAGCGGTCCCGAGCAGTACTTC. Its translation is CASSPRSGPEQYF.

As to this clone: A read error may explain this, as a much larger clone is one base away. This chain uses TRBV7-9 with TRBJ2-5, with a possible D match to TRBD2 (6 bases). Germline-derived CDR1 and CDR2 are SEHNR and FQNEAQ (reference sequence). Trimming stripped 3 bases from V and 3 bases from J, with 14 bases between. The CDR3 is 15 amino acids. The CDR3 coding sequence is TGTGCCAGCAGCTTCTCCGGGACTGCAAAAGAGACCCAGTACTTC. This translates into CASSFSGTAKETQYF. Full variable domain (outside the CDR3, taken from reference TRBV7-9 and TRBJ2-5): DTGVSQNPRHKITKRGQNVTFRCDPISEHNRLYWYRQTLGQGPEFLTYFQNEAQLEKSRLLSDRFSAERPKGSFSTLEIQRTEQGDSAMYLCASSFSGTAKETQYFGPGTRLLVL.

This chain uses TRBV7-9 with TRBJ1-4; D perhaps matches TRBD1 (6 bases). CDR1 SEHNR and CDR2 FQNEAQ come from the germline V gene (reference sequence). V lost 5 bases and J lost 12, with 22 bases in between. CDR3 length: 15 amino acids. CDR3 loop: CASSPQGAGARELFF. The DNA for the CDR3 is TGTGCCAGCAGCCCCCAAGGGGCAGGGGCACGGGAACTGTTTTTT.

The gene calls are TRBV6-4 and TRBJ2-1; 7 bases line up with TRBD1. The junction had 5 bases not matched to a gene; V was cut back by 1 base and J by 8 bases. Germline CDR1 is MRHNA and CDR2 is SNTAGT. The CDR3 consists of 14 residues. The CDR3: CASSDWGTVHEQFF. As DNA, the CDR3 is TGTGCCAGCAGTGACTGGGGGACAGTCCATGAGCAGTTCTTC.

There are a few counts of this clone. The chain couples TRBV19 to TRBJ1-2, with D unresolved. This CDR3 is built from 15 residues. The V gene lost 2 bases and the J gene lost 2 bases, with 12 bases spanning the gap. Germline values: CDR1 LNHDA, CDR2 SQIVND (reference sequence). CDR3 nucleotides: TGTGCCAGTAGTATAATCCCGCCCGGGAACTATGGCTACACCTTC. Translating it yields CASSIIPPGNYGYTF.

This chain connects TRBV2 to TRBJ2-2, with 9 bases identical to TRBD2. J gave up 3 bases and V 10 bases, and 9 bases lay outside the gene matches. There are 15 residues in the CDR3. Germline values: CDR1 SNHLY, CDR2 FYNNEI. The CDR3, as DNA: TGTGCCACAGCCCCAAGCGGGAGGTACACCGGGGAGCTGTTTTTT. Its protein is CATAPSGRYTGELFF. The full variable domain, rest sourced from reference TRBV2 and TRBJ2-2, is EPEVTQTPSHQVTQMGQEVILRCVPISNHLYFYWYRQILGQKVEFLVSFYNNEISEKSEIFDDQFSVERPDGSNFTLKIRSTKLEDSAMYFCATAPSGRYTGELFFGEGSRLTVL.

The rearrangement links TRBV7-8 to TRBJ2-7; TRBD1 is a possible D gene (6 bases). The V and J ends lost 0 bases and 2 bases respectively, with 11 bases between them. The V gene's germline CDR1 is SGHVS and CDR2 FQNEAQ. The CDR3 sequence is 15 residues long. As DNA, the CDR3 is TGTGCCAGCAGCTTAGCGACACAGGGACCCTACGAGCAGTACTTC. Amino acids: CASSLATQGPYEQYF.

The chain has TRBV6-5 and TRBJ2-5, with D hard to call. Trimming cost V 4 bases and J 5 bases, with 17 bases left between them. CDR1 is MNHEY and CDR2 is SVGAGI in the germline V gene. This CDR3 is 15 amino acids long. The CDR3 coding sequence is TGTGCCAGCAGTTCCCTGGTAGATAGCCAGGAGACCCAGTACTTC. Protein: CASSSLVDSQETQYF.

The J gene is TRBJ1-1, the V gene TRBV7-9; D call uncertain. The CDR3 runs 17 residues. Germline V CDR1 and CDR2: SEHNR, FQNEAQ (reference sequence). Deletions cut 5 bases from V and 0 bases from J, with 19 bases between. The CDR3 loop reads CASSHAGSQVLNTEAFF. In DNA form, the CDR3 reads TGTGCCAGCAGCCACGCCGGGTCCCAAGTCTTGAACACTGAAGCTTTCTTT. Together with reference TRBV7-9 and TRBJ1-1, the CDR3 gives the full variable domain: DTGVSQNPRHKITKRGQNVTFRCDPISEHNRLYWYRQTLGQGPEFLTYFQNEAQLEKSRLLSDRFSAERPKGSFSTLEIQRTEQGDSAMYLCASSHAGSQVLNTEAFFGQGTRLTVV.

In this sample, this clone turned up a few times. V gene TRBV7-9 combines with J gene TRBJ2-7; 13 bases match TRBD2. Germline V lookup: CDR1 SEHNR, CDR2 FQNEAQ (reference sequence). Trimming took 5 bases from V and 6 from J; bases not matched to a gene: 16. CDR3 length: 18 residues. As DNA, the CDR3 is TGTGCCAGCAGCGGACACCTCGGGACTAGCGGGAATGATCCCGAGCAGTACTTC. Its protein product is CASSGHLGTSGNDPEQYF.

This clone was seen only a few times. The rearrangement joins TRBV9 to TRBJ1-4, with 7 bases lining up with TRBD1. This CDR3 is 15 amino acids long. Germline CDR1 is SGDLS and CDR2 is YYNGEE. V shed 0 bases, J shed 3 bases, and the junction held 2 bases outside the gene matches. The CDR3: CASSVDGTANEKLFF. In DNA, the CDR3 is TGTGCCAGCAGCGTAGATGGGACAGCTAATGAAAAACTGTTTTTT.

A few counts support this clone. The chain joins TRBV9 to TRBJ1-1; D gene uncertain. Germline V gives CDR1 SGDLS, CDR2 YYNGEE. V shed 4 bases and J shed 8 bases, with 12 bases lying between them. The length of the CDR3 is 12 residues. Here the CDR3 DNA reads TGTGCCAGCAGCTCCAATGGAAGAGAAGCTTTCTTT. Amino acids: CASSSNGREAFF. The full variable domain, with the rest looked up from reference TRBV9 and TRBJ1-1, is DSGVTQTPKHLITATGQRVTLRCSPRSGDLSVYWYQQSLDQGLQFLIQYYNGEERAKGNILERFSAQQFPDLHSELNLSSLELGDSALYFCASSSNGREAFFGQGTRLTVV.

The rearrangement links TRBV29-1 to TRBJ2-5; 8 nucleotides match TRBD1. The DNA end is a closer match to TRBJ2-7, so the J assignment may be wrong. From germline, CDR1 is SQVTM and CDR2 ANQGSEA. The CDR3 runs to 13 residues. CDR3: CSVAQGEDDEQYF. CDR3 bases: TGCAGCGTCGCACAGGGGGAAGACGACGAGCAGTACTTC.